This section outlines one T cell receptor (beta chain) sequence together with its context. All enrollees were about 18 to 100 years old and from fewer than 25 US areas. Participants' reported clinical history set cohort assignment. These data originate in a study of blood T cell repertoires in COVID-19. Across the study: PBMCs, B-cell-depleted T cells, or T cells provided the cDNA or gDNA that made up the material.

V lost 1 base and J 7 bases, leaving 11 bases between the germline ends. The CDR3 consists of 13 residues. The germline gives CDR1 SEHNR, CDR2 FQNEAQ (reference sequence). Per the authors' pipeline: Reference gene primer amplification gave estimated nucleated cell counts. The method was immunoSEQ multiplex PCR; TCRdb's version includes in-frame clones alone and lacks a portion of them. For V, J and clone size, that table is used; D and trimming come from the DNA. The sample lists around 360,000 clones; approximately 89% were seen once. This receptor was obtained from a man aged 40-55 years in a cohort exposed to, infected with or recovered from COVID-19 (not recorded which). The rearrangement uses TRBV7-9 and TRBJ2-7; a possible D gene is TRBD1 (6 bases). Sequenced sample: PBMCs or T cells enriched from blood (not recorded which). CDR3 bases: TGTGCCAGCAGCTTAGGGGGGCCAAGGGAGCAGTACTTC. As protein: CASSLGGPREQYF.